These T cell receptor beta chains were read from a single sample in a study of cytomegalovirus exposure and HLA in healthy donors. TCRdb keeps only in-frame clones here, not all; method: immunoSEQ multiplex PCR. The sample includes more than 75,000 clones. Material: PBMCs. All receptors come from a man in his fifties in good health and CMV-seropositive. Each CDR3 is given with its conserved first and last residue. Fields, in order: J gene, D gene, V gene, CDR3 DNA, CDR3 protein. D genes are given only for firm matches.

TRBJ2-3	NA	TRBV19	TGTGCCAGTAGCATCTCGTGGCTGTCTGGCACAGATACGCAGTATTTT	CASSISWLSGTDTQYF
TRBJ2-3	NA	TRBV6-5	TGTGCCAGCAGTTACCTTTTCGGGAGCACAGATACGCAGTATTTT	CASSYLFGSTDTQYF
TRBJ1-2	NA	TRBV5-4	TGTGCCAGCAGCTTGGAAAGCCTCGGCCAGGGAGGTGGCTACACCTTC	CASSLESLGQGGGYTF
TRBJ1-1	TRBD1	TRBV13	TGTGCCAGCAGCTTTCGACAGGGGAGCTTGAACACTGAAGCTTTCTTT	CASSFRQGSLNTEAFF
TRBJ2-2	NA	TRBV10-2	TGCGCCAGCAGTGAGATGGCAGGGGGGCACGGGGAGCTGTTTTTT	CASSEMAGGHGELFF
TRBJ1-2	NA	TRBV11-3	TGTGCCAGCAGCATAGTCGGGAGAGGGAACTATGGCTACACCTTC	CASSIVGRGNYGYTF
TRBJ2-3	NA	TRBV6-1	TGTGCCAGCAGTGACGGGAGTCCAGATACGCAGTATTTT	CASSDGSPDTQYF
TRBJ2-3	NA	TRBV5-1	TGCGCCAGCAGCTTATCGGATACGCAGTATTTT	CASSLSDTQYF
TRBJ2-7	TRBD2	TRBV4-2	TGTGCCAGCAGCCCTTCCGCGGGAGGGCTAGCCGAGCAGTACTTC	CASSPSAGGLAEQYF
TRBJ1-2	NA	TRBV7-6	TGTGCCAGCAGCTTGGGGCCGCTGTATGGCTACACCTTC	CASSLGPLYGYTF
TRBJ2-1	TRBD2	TRBV30	TGTGCCTGGAGTTCGACGACTAGCGGAGGTACCTACAATGAGCAGTTCTTC	CAWSSTTSGGTYNEQFF
TRBJ1-2	NA	TRBV7-2	TGTGCCAGCAGCCCGCGACAGACCGGCTACACCTTC	CASSPRQTGYTF
TRBJ2-1	NA	TRBV19	TGTGCCAGTAGCCGTGAGTACAATGAGCAGTTCTTC	CASSREYNEQFF
TRBJ1-2	NA	TRBV4-2	TGTGCCAGCAGCCAAGAATTGAGGGCATTAGAAGGCTACACCTTC	CASSQELRALEGYTF
TRBJ2-3	TRBD1	TRBV6-4	TGTGCCAGCAGTGCGACAGGGTTTGGCACAGATACGCAGTATTTT	CASSATGFGTDTQYF
TRBJ2-3	NA	TRBV27	TGTGCCAGCAGCATCGAACGGAGCACAGATACGCAGTATTTT	CASSIERSTDTQYF
TRBJ2-3	TRBD2	TRBV4-3	TGCGCCAGCAGCCAAGATCTAGCGGGAGTACCAGATACGCAGTATTTT	CASSQDLAGVPDTQYF
TRBJ2-2	NA	TRBV7-9	TGTGCCAGCAGTTTCCCCGCAGGGTCAGCTCACACCGGGGAGCTGTTTTTT	CASSFPAGSAHTGELFF
TRBJ2-7	NA	TRBV6-5	TGTGCCAGCAGACCGACTACCCTGAACGAGCAGTACTTC	CASRPTTLNEQYF
TRBJ2-1	NA	TRBV27	TGTGCCAGCAGTTTAGGGACTGCCTACAATGAGCAGTTCTTC	CASSLGTAYNEQFF
TRBJ2-7	NA	TRBV30	TGTGCCTGCTGGAGGACCACCTCGGGATACGAGCAGTACTTC	CACWRTTSGYEQYF
TRBJ2-7	TRBD2	TRBV10-3	TGTGCCATCACCGGACCTGGGTCTAGCGGGAGCTCCTACGAGCAGTACTTC	CAITGPGSSGSSYEQYF
TRBJ1-5	TRBD1	TRBV25-1	TGTGCCAGCAGTGATCCGGGACAGGGGAACCAGCCCCAGCATTTT	CASSDPGQGNQPQHF
TRBJ2-7	NA	TRBV7-2	TGTGCCAGCAGCCCGACTAGTTTCGAGCAGTACTTC	CASSPTSFEQYF
TRBJ2-1	NA	TRBV29-1	TGCAGCGTTGAGTATCCCGTTAATGAGCAGTTCTTC	CSVEYPVNEQFF
TRBJ2-1	NA	TRBV11-2	TGTGCCAGCAGCTTTCAACTAACACGGCAGTTCTTC	CASSFQLTRQFF
TRBJ1-2	TRBD1	TRBV29-1	TGCAGCGTTGCCTTGGGGACAGGGGGTACCTATGGCTACACCTTC	CSVALGTGGTYGYTF
TRBJ2-3	NA	TRBV9	TGTGCCAGCAGCGTAGCTTTTCCAGATACGCAGTATTTT	CASSVAFPDTQYF
TRBJ2-1	TRBD2	TRBV9	TGTGCCAGCTCCAGGACTAGCGGGAGGGTCTCCTACAATGAGCAGTTCTTC	CASSRTSGRVSYNEQFF
TRBJ1-2	NA	TRBV18	TGTGCCAGCTCATTTTCCCGTAACTATGGCTACACCTTC	CASSFSRNYGYTF
TRBJ1-2	TRBD1	TRBV27	TGTGCCAGCACCTCGGGACAGGGACTGGGTGGCTACACCTTC	CASTSGQGLGGYTF
TRBJ2-7	TRBD1	TRBV6-5	TGTGCCAGCAGTGACCCCGGGACAGGTACTTTCGACTTC	CASSDPGTGTFDF
TRBJ2-4	NA	TRBV29-1	TGCAGCGTTGAGGTAGTGCGAAACATTCAGTACTTC	CSVEVVRNIQYF
TRBJ2-7	TRBD1	TRBV5-6	TGTGCCAGCAGCTTAGGACAGGGGATGTCCTACGAGCAGTACTTC	CASSLGQGMSYEQYF
TRBJ1-3	NA	TRBV19	TGTGCCAGTAGTAGGAGCTCTGGAAACACCATATATTTT	CASSRSSGNTIYF
TRBJ2-7	NA	TRBV5-1	TGCGCCAGCAGCTCCAGGGGCGCGGCAGGAGCGTTTTACGAGCAGTACTTC	CASSSRGAAGAFYEQYF
TRBJ2-3	NA	TRBV7-3	TGTGCCAGCAGCTTAACTTCGGGGAACGCAGATACGCAGTATTTT	CASSLTSGNADTQYF
TRBJ2-1	NA	TRBV6-4	TGTGCCAGCAGTCTAGAGGGAGGTTTGAGCAATGAGCAGTTCTTC	CASSLEGGLSNEQFF
TRBJ2-2	TRBD2	TRBV19	TGTGCCAGTAGCATGAATAGCGGGGGCGGGGAGCTGTTTTTT	CASSMNSGGGELFF
TRBJ2-5	TRBD1	TRBV5-6	TGTGCCAGCAGCCTTGGGGTCCCGTCAGGGGGTCAAGAGACCCAGTACTTC	CASSLGVPSGGQETQYF
TRBJ2-7	TRBD2	TRBV6-6	TGTGCCAGCAGTTACTCACCGGGACTAGCAGGCTACGAGCAGTACTTC	CASSYSPGLAGYEQYF
TRBJ2-7	TRBD1	TRBV18	TGTGCCAGCTCTCTAGAGCCGGGACAGAGATACGAGCAGTACTTC	CASSLEPGQRYEQYF
TRBJ2-1	TRBD2	TRBV19	TGTGCCAGTAGTATAGTCGCTAGCGGACCCTACAATGAGCAGTTCTTC	CASSIVASGPYNEQFF
TRBJ2-1	TRBD2	TRBV7-2	TGTGCCAGCAGCTTAAGACTAGCGGCAGACAATGAGCAGTTCTTC	CASSLRLAADNEQFF
TRBJ2-3	NA	TRBV29-1	TGCAGCGTTGAAGAACCGGGAGCAGATACGCAGTATTTT	CSVEEPGADTQYF
TRBJ2-7	NA	TRBV12-5	TGTGCTAGTGGTTTGGGCCTAAACCCCGAGCAGTACTTC	CASGLGLNPEQYF
TRBJ2-1	TRBD2	TRBV9	TGTGCCAGCAGCGTAGAGCCGGGAGGGAGTGAGCAGTTCTTC	CASSVEPGGSEQFF
TRBJ1-4	NA	TRBV29-1	TGCAGCGTGGGGCACGGACAGGAAAAACTGTTTTTT	CSVGHGQEKLFF
TRBJ1-5	NA	TRBV12-5	TGTGCTAGTGGTTTGGAGGAGAATCAGCCCCAGCATTTT	CASGLEENQPQHF
TRBJ1-2	TRBD1	TRBV5-1	TGCGCCAGCAAATCGGGACAGGCTCTCCGGAGTGGCTACACCTTC	CASKSGQALRSGYTF
TRBJ1-2	NA	TRBV28	TGTGCCAGCAGTTCCCCCCAGGCGGGCGGCTACACCTTC	CASSSPQAGGYTF
TRBJ2-2	TRBD1	TRBV30	TGTGCCTGGAGAGGTTGGACAGGCGACACCGGGGAGCTGTTTTTT	CAWRGWTGDTGELFF
TRBJ1-5	TRBD1	TRBV7-8	TGTGCCAGCAGCCAAGGGACAGGGGGGAATCAGCCCCAGCATTTT	CASSQGTGGNQPQHF
TRBJ2-3	NA	TRBV9	TGTGCCAGCAGCACTCTAGGGGCGGGATCAGATACGCAGTATTTT	CASSTLGAGSDTQYF
TRBJ2-6	NA	TRBV11-2	TGTGCCAGCAGCCCGAGACTCGCACGAAGCTCTGGGGCCAACGTCCTGACTTTC	CASSPRLARSSGANVLTF
TRBJ2-5	NA	TRBV11-3	TGTGCCAGCAGTAGGGCGGACATTAGGGGAGAGACCCAGTACTTC	CASSRADIRGETQYF
TRBJ1-5	TRBD1	TRBV5-8	TGTGCCAGCAGCTTCGGAGGGGGCCGGAATCAGCCCCAGCATTTT	CASSFGGGRNQPQHF